This TCR beta chain was identified in a study of CD8 T cells in Susac syndrome. The patients with Susac syndrome were individuals who fulfilled the recently defined diagnostic criteria for disease that was either definite or probable. Germline lookup yields CDR1 SGDLS and CDR2 YYNGEE. The V end was cut by 0 bases, the J end by 2 bases, with 8 bases between. The CDR3 totals 14 residues. With random hexamers, reverse transcription was performed on about 0.5 to 1 ug of RNA. TCRdb used MiXCR to reprocess the immunoSEQ multiplex PCR reads, holding one entry per CDR3 protein. Counted here are more than 95,000 distinct CDR3 sequences, just under 95% occurring once; the ten biggest clones make up around 0.21%.

This sequence was found in a human donor with Susac syndrome. Sequenced: CD8+ T cells from PBMCs. The chain carries TRBV9 and TRBJ2-5; D uncertain. The CDR3 DNA is TGTGCCAGCAGCGTAGCGGGCCTTCAAGAGACCCAGTACTTC. This translates into CASSVAGLQETQYF.